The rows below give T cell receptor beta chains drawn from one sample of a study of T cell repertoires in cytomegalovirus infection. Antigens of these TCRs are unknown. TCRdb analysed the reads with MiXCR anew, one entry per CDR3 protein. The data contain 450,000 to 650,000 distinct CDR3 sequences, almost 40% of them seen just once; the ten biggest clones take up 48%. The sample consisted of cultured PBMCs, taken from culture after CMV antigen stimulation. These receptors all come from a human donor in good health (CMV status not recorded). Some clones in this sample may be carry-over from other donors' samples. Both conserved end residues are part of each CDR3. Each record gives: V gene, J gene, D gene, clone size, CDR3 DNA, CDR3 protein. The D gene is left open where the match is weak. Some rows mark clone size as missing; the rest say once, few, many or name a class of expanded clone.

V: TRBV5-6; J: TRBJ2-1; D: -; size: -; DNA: TGTGCCAGCAGTCTTCCCGGGCCCCCCGGTTCCGATGAGCAGTTCTTC; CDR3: CASSLPGPPGSDEQFF
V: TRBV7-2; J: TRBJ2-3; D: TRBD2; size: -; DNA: TGTGCCAGCAGCTCCCGGGGGAGCGGGGGCCCGGATACGCAGTATTTT; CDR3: CASSSRGSGGPDTQYF
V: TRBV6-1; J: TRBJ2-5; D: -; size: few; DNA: TGTGCCAGCATGGCGGGCAAAGAGACCCAGTACTTC; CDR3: CASMAGKETQYF
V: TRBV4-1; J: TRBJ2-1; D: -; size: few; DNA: TGCGCCAGCAGCCTCTACAGGGACAATGAGCAGTTCTTC; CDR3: CASSLYRDNEQFF
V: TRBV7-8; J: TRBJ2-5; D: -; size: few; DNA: TGTGCCAGCAGCCCGATAGTCACCCGAGAGACCCAGTACTTC; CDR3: CASSPIVTRETQYF
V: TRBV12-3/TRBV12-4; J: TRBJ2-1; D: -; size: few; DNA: TGTGCCAGCAGTCCCCCCGCGTACAATGAGCAGTTCTTC; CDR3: CASSPPAYNEQFF
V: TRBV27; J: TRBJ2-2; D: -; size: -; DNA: TGTGCCAGCACGACCTCTAGCTACGTTGGAACCGGGGAGCTGTTTTTT; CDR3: CASTTSSYVGTGELFF
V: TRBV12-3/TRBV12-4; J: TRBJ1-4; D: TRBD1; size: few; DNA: TGTGCCAGCAGTTCCGGGACAGGCCCACCTAATGAAAAACTGTTTTTT; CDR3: CASSSGTGPPNEKLFF
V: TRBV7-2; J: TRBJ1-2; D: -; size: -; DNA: TGTGCCAGCAGCGCAGACGGACCTAACTATGGCTACACCTTC; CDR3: CASSADGPNYGYTF
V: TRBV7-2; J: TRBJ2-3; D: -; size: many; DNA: TGTGCCAGCAGCCCCAATTCGGGAGATACGCAGTATTTT; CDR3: CASSPNSGDTQYF